One and the same sample provided the 24 T cell receptor beta chains below, sequenced in a study of blood T cells in healthy people across ages. Through a sample-barcoded 5' primer and a J-beta primer mix, a second PCR was run for roughly 6 to 12 cycles. TCRdb independently ran MiXCR on the 5' RACE reads; one entry per CDR3 protein. The sample comprises 760,000 or so distinct CDR3 sequences, 25% of which are singletons, and 9.4% rests with the top ten. This sample was shared with a second study, whose subject was T cells of mothers and their children.

Sample: blood. These receptors all come from a boy under 18 in good health.

V is TRBV10-3 and J is TRBJ2-5; no reliable D call. The V end was cut by 6 bases, the J end by 3 bases, with 5 bases between. Germline V CDR1 and CDR2: ENHRY, SYGVKD. The CDR3 is made up of 11 amino acids. CDR3 bases: TGTGCCATCAGACAGAAAGAGACCCAGTACTTC. Amino acid sequence: CAIRQKETQYF.

This chain links TRBV20-1 with TRBJ2-7, with 10 bases that match TRBD2. Germline values: CDR1 DFQATT, CDR2 SNEGSKA (reference sequence). V lost 6 bases and J lost 1; bases outside the gene matches: 3. The CDR3 has 13 amino acids. The CDR3 region has the DNA TGCAGTGCCCAACTAGCGGGGTCCTACGAGCAGTACTTC. Its translation: CSAQLAGSYEQYF.

The J gene is TRBJ2-4, the V gene TRBV7-2; 8 bases line up with TRBD1. The CDR3 length is 14 residues. Germline values: CDR1 SGHTA, CDR2 FQGNSA. V gave up 1 base and J gave up 8 bases; unmatched junction bases: 4. The CDR3 DNA reads as TGTGCCAGCAGCTTAGAACAGGGGGGACACATTCAGTACTTC. Translation: CASSLEQGGHIQYF.

This clonotype was counted only a few times. The chain recombines TRBV12-3 or TRBV12-4 with TRBJ1-2, with 7 bases matching TRBD1. This CDR3 is built from 15 residues. The V and J ends lost 1 base and 8 bases, in that order; junction bases with no gene match: 10. The CDR3 sequence is CASSLGQGGSKGYTF. The DNA for the CDR3 is TGTGCCAGCAGTTTAGGTCAGGGGGGGTCGAAAGGCTACACCTTC.

This clonotype was found once. This chain connects TRBV20-1 to TRBJ2-7; D perhaps matches TRBD1 (6 bases). Germline V lookup: CDR1 DFQATT, CDR2 SNEGSKA (reference sequence). Trimming pared 6 bases from V and 2 bases from J, leaving 14 bases between. The CDR3 extends over 13 amino acids. CDR3 nucleotides: TGCAGTGCGGTCGACAGGAATACCTACGAGCAGTACTTC. Protein: CSAVDRNTYEQYF.

The chain has TRBV5-6 and TRBJ2-5, with 7 bases aligning to TRBD2. Per germline, CDR1 SGHDT and CDR2 YYEEEE. The CDR3 extends over 20 amino acids. J gave up 5 bases and V 0 bases, and 22 bases lay outside the gene matches. The CDR3 region is CASSLGANLFAGELVETQYF. CDR3 in DNA: TGTGCCAGCAGCTTGGGGGCCAACCTCTTTGCGGGAGAGTTAGTGGAGACCCAGTACTTC.

This chain links TRBV6-6 with TRBJ1-2; no definite D call. The germline gives CDR1 MNHNY, CDR2 SVGAGI (reference sequence). Trimming took 0 bases from V and 8 from J, leaving 7 bases between them. The CDR3 length is 12 residues. CDR3 DNA sequence: TGTGCCAGCAGTTACTCCGGTCGAGGCTACACCTTC. Protein: CASSYSGRGYTF.

The rearrangement joins TRBV5-1 to TRBJ2-5; D unclear. The J call is doubtful: the DNA matches TRBJ2-7 better. Germline CDR1 and CDR2: SGHRS and YFSETQ. CDR3 length: 13 residues. For the CDR3, the DNA is TGCGCCAGCAGCTTGAGGCACGACTACGAGCAGTACTTC. Residues: CASSLRHDYEQYF.

The genes are TRBV7-2 and TRBJ2-1; 12 bases map to TRBD2. This CDR3 has 14 residues. Unmatched junction bases numbered 9, after V lost 6 bases and J lost 12 bases. Per germline, CDR1 SGHTA and CDR2 FQGNSA. The CDR3 nucleotides are TGTGCCAGCAGACAGACTAGCGGGAGTAGTGGGCAGTTCTTC. Translation: CASRQTSGSSGQFF.

The chain joins TRBV4-3 to TRBJ2-6, with a possible D match to TRBD1 (6 bases). The ends were cut back, 0 bases at V and 4 bases at J, with 13 bases in the middle. Germline V gene lookup returns CDR1 LGHNA and CDR2 YSLEER. This CDR3 has 17 amino acids. The DNA for the CDR3 is TGCGCCAGCAGCCAAGATCCCAGGGGCTCGGGGGCCAACGTCCTGACTTTC. Translated: CASSQDPRGSGANVLTF.

This clonotype has more than one count but fewer than ten. The V and J genes are TRBV25-1 and TRBJ1-5, with D unclear. CDR1 MGHDK and CDR2 SYGVNS come from the germline V gene. CDR3 length: 13 residues. The V and J ends lost 1 base and 4 bases respectively, with 5 bases between them. In nucleotides, the CDR3 is TGTGCCAGCAGTGAATGGGGTAATCAGCCCCAGCATTTT. It is translated as CASSEWGNQPQHF.

This chain joins TRBV19 and TRBJ2-5, with D unclear. V shed 6 bases and J shed 2 bases, with 10 bases lying between them. The CDR3 spans 13 residues. The germline CDR1 and CDR2 sequences are LNHDA and SQIVND (reference sequence). CDR3 coding DNA: TGTGCCAGTAGCTGGACCAATCAAGAGACCCAGTACTTC. Protein product: CASSWTNQETQYF.

J is TRBJ1-4 and V is TRBV20-1; 7 bases line up with TRBD1. The CDR3 has 15 amino acids. Germline-derived CDR1 and CDR2 are DFQATT and SNEGSKA (reference sequence). The V and J ends lost 6 bases and 5 bases, in that order; junction bases with no gene match: 12. The CDR3 DNA reads TGCAGTGCCAGGGGGGGTGGGGGAAACAATGAAAAACTGTTTTTT. This encodes CSARGGGGNNEKLFF.

This sequence joins TRBV5-1 and TRBJ2-5; 7 nucleotides line up with TRBD1. CDR3 length: 15 amino acids. Germline V gene lookup returns CDR1 SGHRS and CDR2 YFSETQ. V trimming: 4 bases; J trimming: 0 bases; junction bases outside the gene matches: 6. CDR3 sequence: CASSMTGSDQETQYF. The CDR3 nucleotides are TGCGCCAGCAGCATGACAGGGAGTGACCAAGAGACCCAGTACTTC.

This chain uses TRBV12-3 or TRBV12-4 with TRBJ1-5; no clear D gene. V gave up 5 bases and J gave up 3 bases, with 11 bases separating them. The CDR3 runs 14 residues. CDR3 amino acids: CASSPRRFNQPQHF. In nucleotides, the CDR3 is TGTGCCAGCAGTCCTCGACGGTTCAATCAGCCCCAGCATTTT.

This clonotype was counted a few times. This chain connects TRBV28 to TRBJ2-7, with 8 positions matching TRBD2. Losses at the gene ends were 5 bases for V and 6 bases for J; bases not matched to a gene: 21. Germline CDR1 MDHEN, CDR2 SYDVKM. The CDR3 is 18 amino acids. CDR3 region: CASSLDSGTYLPSSEQYF. CDR3 bases: TGTGCCAGCAGTCTCGATAGCGGGACCTACCTACCCTCATCCGAGCAGTACTTC.

Many counts were recorded for this clonotype. The chain carries TRBV20-1 and TRBJ2-5; D remains unclear. The CDR3 extends over 16 amino acids. V lost 0 bases to trimming and J lost 4 bases, with 18 bases between them. The V gene's germline CDR1 is DFQATT and CDR2 SNEGSKA (reference sequence). The CDR3 loop reads CSAREFGGTLRETQYF. In nucleotides, the CDR3 is TGCAGTGCTAGAGAATTCGGCGGAACTCTCAGAGAGACCCAGTACTTC.

About this clonotype: One end of the junction varies from germline; a read error may be responsible. This chain uses TRBV29-1 with TRBJ2-5; 8 bases fit TRBD1. The germline gives CDR1 SQVTM, CDR2 ANQGSEA. The CDR3 length is 15 residues. As DNA, the CDR3 is TGCAGCGTTCAAGACAGGGGAGATGGCCAAGAGACCCAGTACTTC. This encodes CSVQDRGDGQETQYF.

This chain uses TRBV20-1 with TRBJ2-5; 11 nucleotides match TRBD1. The end of the DNA aligns better with TRBJ2-7, so the J call may be wrong. The CDR3 consists of 14 residues. Germline V lookup: CDR1 DFQATT, CDR2 SNEGSKA (reference sequence). The CDR3 spells CSAPAGTGGLEQYF. The CDR3 DNA reads TGCAGTGCTCCGGCCGGGACAGGGGGTCTCGAGCAGTACTTC.

The V and J genes are TRBV28 and TRBJ2-1, with 10 bases aligning to TRBD2. The CDR3 extends over 23 amino acids. Germline values: CDR1 MDHEN, CDR2 SYDVKM. Unmatched junction bases numbered 32, after V lost 3 bases and J lost 9 bases. The CDR3 sequence is CASSFMYISRGYLAGVSTGEQFF. Here the CDR3 DNA reads TGTGCCAGCAGTTTCATGTACATCTCCAGGGGCTACCTAGCGGGAGTTTCTACCGGTGAGCAGTTCTTC.

The chain employs TRBV29-1 and TRBJ2-5, with TRBD1 matching 9 bases. Unmatched junction bases numbered 6, after V lost 7 bases and J lost 0 bases. The CDR3 totals 14 residues. Germline lookup yields CDR1 SQVTM and CDR2 ANQGSEA. CDR3 protein: CSARTGANQETQYF. DNA of the CDR3: TGCAGCGCCCGGACAGGGGCGAACCAAGAGACCCAGTACTTC. The whole variable domain, remainder taken from reference TRBV29-1 and TRBJ2-5, is SAVISQKPSRDICQRGTSLTIQCQVDSQVTMMFWYRQQPGQSLTLIATANQGSEATYESGFVIDKFPISRPNLTFSTLTVSNMSPEDSSIYLCSARTGANQETQYFGPGTRLLVL.

The chain has TRBV20-1 and TRBJ2-2; a possible D gene is TRBD2 (5 bases). Germline values: CDR1 DFQATT, CDR2 SNEGSKA (reference sequence). V lost 6 bases and J 1 base, leaving 9 bases between the germline ends. The CDR3 runs to 13 residues. CDR3 sequence (DNA): TGCAGTGCCAGGAGGCTGAACACCGGGGAGCTGTTTTTT. As protein: CSARRLNTGELFF.

The V and J genes are TRBV28 and TRBJ2-5, with D possibly being TRBD1 or TRBD2 (6 bases each). V gave up 3 bases and J gave up 2 bases, with 16 bases separating them. The germline V gene encodes CDR1 MDHEN and CDR2 SYDVKM. There are 16 residues in the CDR3. Written as DNA, the CDR3 is TGTGCCAGCAGTTTTGGCCCTGGGGGGCGTCAAGAGACCCAGTACTTC. Its protein is CASSFGPGGRQETQYF.

Written as DNA, the CDR3 is TGTGCCAGCAGTTATGCACCCCTGACAGAGACAACCTACGAGCAGTACTTC. Its protein product is CASSYAPLTETTYEQYF. This chain connects TRBV6-2 or TRBV6-3 to TRBJ2-5; TRBD1 might be the D (5 bases). The J call is uncertain, as TRBJ2-7 better fits the DNA end. CDR1 and CDR2 (germline): MNHEY, SVGEGT. The length of the CDR3 is 17 residues.